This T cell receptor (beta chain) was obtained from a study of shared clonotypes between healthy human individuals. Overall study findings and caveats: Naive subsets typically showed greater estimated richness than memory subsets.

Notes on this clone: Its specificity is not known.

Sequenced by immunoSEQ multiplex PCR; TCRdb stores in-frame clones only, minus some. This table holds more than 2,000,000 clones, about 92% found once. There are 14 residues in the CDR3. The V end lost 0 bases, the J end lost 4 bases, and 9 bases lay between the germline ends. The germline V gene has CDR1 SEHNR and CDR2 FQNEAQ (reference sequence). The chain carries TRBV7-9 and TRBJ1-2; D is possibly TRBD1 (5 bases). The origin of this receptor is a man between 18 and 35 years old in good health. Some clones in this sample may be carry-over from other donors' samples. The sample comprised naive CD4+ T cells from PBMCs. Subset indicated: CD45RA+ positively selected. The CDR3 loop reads CASSLAQGIYGYTF. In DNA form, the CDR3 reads TGTGCCAGCAGCTTAGCGCAGGGTATCTATGGCTACACCTTC.